This TCR beta chain was identified during a study of blood T cells in healthy people across ages. General study results and limits: As age increased, TCR beta diversity per million T cells fell in a roughly linear fashion.

Primers used in a second PCR of about 7 to 12 cycles were a sample-barcoded 5' primer and a J-beta primer mix. Each CDR3 protein is one row after TCRdb ran MiXCR on the 5' RACE reads. The repertoire holds 650,000 to 900,000 distinct CDR3 sequences, around two thirds seen once, with about a quarter in the top ten. Germline lookup yields CDR1 SGHAT and CDR2 FQNNGV. This CDR3 is 16 amino acids long. As to this clonotype: Its antigen is still unknown.

The rearrangement joins TRBV11-2 to TRBJ2-4; D not certain. With the DNA end fitting TRBJ2-7 better, the J assignment may be wrong. The receptor was isolated from a man in his thirties or forties in good health. Sequencing used blood. The CDR3 protein is CASSSTSAILLYEQYF. The CDR3 nucleotides are TGTGCCAGCAGCTCTACGTCGGCAATCCTCCTCTACGAGCAGTACTTC.